Listed below are T cell receptor beta chains from one sample, sequenced in a study of blood T cell repertoires in COVID-19. TCRdb's copy holds only in-frame clones and misses some; the assay was immunoSEQ multiplex PCR. Of a few hundred thousand clones listed, around 92% are singletons. Sequencing was carried out using PBMCs or T cells enriched from blood (not recorded which). The receptors here all came from a woman aged 50 to 60 who had been exposed to COVID-19. Each CDR3 is given with its conserved first and last residue. A D gene is named only where the DNA matches it firmly. A clone size is listed for some rows: how often the clone was seen (once, few, many), or a class if it is expanded.

d_call: -; j_call: TRBJ1-4; clone_size: -; v_call: TRBV5-4; cdr3_nt: TGTGCCAGCAGCTTGGGGGGGGTCATGGATGAAAAACTGTTTTTT; cdr3_aa: CASSLGGVMDEKLFF
d_call: -; j_call: TRBJ2-3; clone_size: -; v_call: TRBV7-8; cdr3_nt: TGTGCCAGCGGTCTCACCGGAGATACGCAGTATTTT; cdr3_aa: CASGLTGDTQYF
d_call: -; j_call: TRBJ2-7; clone_size: -; v_call: TRBV3-1/TRBV3-2; cdr3_nt: TGTGCCAGCAGCGTCTATTACGAGCAGTACTTC; cdr3_aa: CASSVYYEQYF
d_call: TRBD1; j_call: TRBJ2-7; clone_size: -; v_call: TRBV5-4; cdr3_nt: TGTGCCAGCAGCTTGGCCGGGACAGCCTCCTACGAGCAGTACTTC; cdr3_aa: CASSLAGTASYEQYF
d_call: -; j_call: TRBJ2-7; clone_size: -; v_call: TRBV30; cdr3_nt: TGTGCCTGGAGTGTATCCCCCAACGAGCAGTACTTC; cdr3_aa: CAWSVSPNEQYF
d_call: -; j_call: TRBJ1-3; clone_size: -; v_call: TRBV19; cdr3_nt: TGTGCCAGTAGACATTCCGGAAACACCATATATTTT; cdr3_aa: CASRHSGNTIYF
d_call: -; j_call: TRBJ1-1; clone_size: -; v_call: TRBV3-1/TRBV3-2; cdr3_nt: TGTGCCAGCAGCCAACAGGTGAACACTGAAGCTTTCTTT; cdr3_aa: CASSQQVNTEAFF
d_call: TRBD1; j_call: TRBJ1-2; clone_size: once; v_call: TRBV19; cdr3_nt: TGTGCCAGTAGTATAGCGGGACAGAACTATGGCTACACCTTC; cdr3_aa: CASSIAGQNYGYTF
d_call: -; j_call: TRBJ2-1; clone_size: -; v_call: TRBV18; cdr3_nt: TGTGCCAGCTCACCACTCAACGGGGGTAACAATGAGCAGTTCTTC; cdr3_aa: CASSPLNGGNNEQFF
d_call: -; j_call: TRBJ1-4; clone_size: -; v_call: TRBV4-1; cdr3_nt: TGCGCCAGCAGCCAAGATGGGGGGGCTGAAAAACTGTTTTTT; cdr3_aa: CASSQDGGAEKLFF
d_call: -; j_call: TRBJ1-1; clone_size: -; v_call: TRBV6-4; cdr3_nt: TGTGCCAGCAGTGACTTCAGTGGGAACACTGAAGCTTTCTTT; cdr3_aa: CASSDFSGNTEAFF
d_call: -; j_call: TRBJ1-6; clone_size: -; v_call: TRBV30; cdr3_nt: TGTGCCTGCGGACGGTCCTATAATTCACCCCTCCACTTT; cdr3_aa: CACGRSYNSPLHF
d_call: -; j_call: TRBJ2-7; clone_size: -; v_call: TRBV7-6; cdr3_nt: TGTGCCAGCAGCTTAGAAACAGGGTCGGGTTACGAGCAGTACTTC; cdr3_aa: CASSLETGSGYEQYF
d_call: -; j_call: TRBJ2-6; clone_size: -; v_call: TRBV5-1; cdr3_nt: TGCGCCAGCAGCTTGCTCGGACAGACCTCTGGGGCCAACGTCCTGACTTTC; cdr3_aa: CASSLLGQTSGANVLTF
d_call: -; j_call: TRBJ1-2; clone_size: few; v_call: TRBV11-2; cdr3_nt: TGTGCCAGCAGCGCACGGGGGGATAATGGCTACACCTTC; cdr3_aa: CASSARGDNGYTF
d_call: TRBD2; j_call: TRBJ2-1; clone_size: -; v_call: TRBV7-9; cdr3_nt: TGTGCCAGCAGCGACACTAGCGGGCGCTCCTACAATGAGCAGTTCTTC; cdr3_aa: CASSDTSGRSYNEQFF
d_call: TRBD2; j_call: TRBJ2-2; clone_size: -; v_call: TRBV7-6; cdr3_nt: TGTGCCAGCAGCTTAGAGGCTAGCGGGGGGGCCGACACCGGGGAGCTGTTTTTT; cdr3_aa: CASSLEASGGADTGELFF
d_call: -; j_call: TRBJ1-6; clone_size: -; v_call: TRBV6-4; cdr3_nt: TGTGCCAGCAGTGAGAGCCAGGGGAATTCACCCCTCCACTTT; cdr3_aa: CASSESQGNSPLHF
d_call: -; j_call: TRBJ1-5; clone_size: -; v_call: TRBV6-1; cdr3_nt: TGTGCCAGCAGTGATACAGGGTATCAGCCCCAGCATTTT; cdr3_aa: CASSDTGYQPQHF
d_call: TRBD1; j_call: TRBJ2-6; clone_size: -; v_call: TRBV5-5; cdr3_nt: TGTGCCAGCAGCTTGGAGGGACAGTTAATCTCTGGGGCCAACGTCCTGACTTTC; cdr3_aa: CASSLEGQLISGANVLTF
d_call: -; j_call: TRBJ2-2; clone_size: -; v_call: TRBV19; cdr3_nt: TGTGCCACTAGGGGTCAGGGCTATACGAACACCGGGGAGCTGTTTTTT; cdr3_aa: CATRGQGYTNTGELFF
d_call: TRBD1; j_call: TRBJ2-1; clone_size: -; v_call: TRBV5-4; cdr3_nt: TGTGCCAGCAGCTTTGCAGGGGGAGACTACAATGAGCAGTTCTTC; cdr3_aa: CASSFAGGDYNEQFF
d_call: -; j_call: TRBJ2-7; clone_size: -; v_call: TRBV4-1; cdr3_nt: TGCGCCAGCAGCCAAGATAGGGTGGGGGGGCTCTCCTACGAGCAGTACTTC; cdr3_aa: CASSQDRVGGLSYEQYF
d_call: TRBD2; j_call: TRBJ2-5; clone_size: once; v_call: TRBV5-1; cdr3_nt: TGCGCCAGCAGCTCCCGACCGGGTAGCGGGGGCTCCACAGAGACCCAGTACTTC; cdr3_aa: CASSSRPGSGGSTETQYF
d_call: TRBD1; j_call: TRBJ1-6; clone_size: -; v_call: TRBV12-3/TRBV12-4; cdr3_nt: TGTGCCAGCCGGGACAGCACCAATTCACCCCTCCACTTT; cdr3_aa: CASRDSTNSPLHF
d_call: TRBD2; j_call: TRBJ2-3; clone_size: -; v_call: TRBV5-4; cdr3_nt: TGTGCCAGCACGAGAGCTGGCGGGGGGTTCACAGATACGCAGTATTTT; cdr3_aa: CASTRAGGGFTDTQYF
d_call: TRBD2; j_call: TRBJ2-2; clone_size: -; v_call: TRBV5-5; cdr3_nt: TGTGCCAGCAGCTTAGCGGGGGGGCTGAACACCGGGGAGCTGTTTTTT; cdr3_aa: CASSLAGGLNTGELFF
d_call: -; j_call: TRBJ2-7; clone_size: -; v_call: TRBV4-2; cdr3_nt: TGTGCCAGCAGCCAAGATCCAGTTCTTCCTTACGAGCAGTACTTC; cdr3_aa: CASSQDPVLPYEQYF
d_call: -; j_call: TRBJ1-2; clone_size: -; v_call: TRBV14; cdr3_nt: TGTGCCAGCAGCCAAGAGGTGTCTTCGAGTGGCTACACCTTC; cdr3_aa: CASSQEVSSSGYTF
d_call: -; j_call: TRBJ2-3; clone_size: -; v_call: TRBV5-4; cdr3_nt: TGTGCCAGCAGCCCCCCGAGGCCCACAGATACGCAGTATTTT; cdr3_aa: CASSPPRPTDTQYF
d_call: TRBD2; j_call: TRBJ2-2; clone_size: -; v_call: TRBV19; cdr3_nt: TGTGCCAGTAGTATATCTTCGGGGGGAGCCGGGGAGCTGTTTTTT; cdr3_aa: CASSISSGGAGELFF